These 28 T cell receptor beta chains were sequenced from one sample in a study of T cell changes during pregnancy in multiple sclerosis. Sequencing used immunoSEQ multiplex PCR; TCRdb keeps in-frame clones, though not all of them. The sample has tens of thousands of clones, 80% to 95% seen once. The input for sequencing was peripheral blood, taken in the third trimester of pregnancy. Receptors originate from a female donor with multiple sclerosis, enrolled in a pregnancy study.

The V gene is TRBV4-3, the J gene TRBJ2-1, with 7 bases fitting TRBD1. J gave up 4 bases and V 1 base, and 1 base lay outside the gene matches. There are 14 residues in the CDR3. Germline lookup yields CDR1 LGHNA and CDR2 YSLEER. This CDR3 is CASSQGQGYNEQFF. The CDR3, as DNA: TGCGCCAGCAGCCAAGGACAGGGATACAATGAGCAGTTCTTC.

V and J are TRBV6-6 and TRBJ2-7; possibly TRBD1 for D (5 bases). The CDR3 consists of 15 residues. Germline-derived CDR1 and CDR2 are MNHNY and SVGAGI (reference sequence). The V end lost 8 bases, the J end lost 3 bases, and 20 bases lay between the germline ends. The CDR3 is CASSNAQGWIYEQYF. CDR3 DNA: TGTGCCAGCTCGAATGCTCAGGGTTGGATCTACGAGCAGTACTTC.

The chain has TRBV29-1 and TRBJ2-3, with TRBD2 matching over 13 bases. The V segment lost 4 bases and the J segment 4 bases; nucleotides outside the gene matches: 11. CDR3 length equals 17 residues. Germline lookup yields CDR1 SQVTM and CDR2 ANQGSEA. CDR3 amino acids: CSVAAPGTSGMPDTQYF. CDR3 nucleotides: TGCAGCGTTGCCGCCCCCGGGACTAGCGGGATGCCAGATACGCAGTATTTT.

The chain recombines TRBV5-6 with TRBJ2-1; 7 bases are a match to TRBD2. CDR1 and CDR2 from the germline V gene are SGHDT and YYEEEE. With V trimmed by 3 bases and J by 0 bases, 6 bases remained unmatched. The CDR3 extends over 16 amino acids. The CDR3 DNA sequence: TGTGCCAGCAGCTCTTGGGGGAGGGTCTCCTACAATGAGCAGTTCTTC. Amino acid sequence: CASSSWGRVSYNEQFF.

The chain employs TRBV19 and TRBJ1-2, with 9 bases identical to TRBD1. CDR1 is LNHDA, CDR2 SQIVND, per germline (reference sequence). V was pared by 6 bases and J by 2 bases, with 10 bases of the junction left unmatched. The CDR3 is made up of 16 amino acids. Here the CDR3 reads CASRDTGGASNYGYTF. The CDR3, as DNA: TGTGCCAGTAGGGACACAGGGGGCGCATCGAACTATGGCTACACCTTC.

CDR3 amino acids: CASSFIDRASNEKLFF. The CDR3 region has the DNA TGTGCCAGCAGCTTCATAGACAGGGCTTCGAATGAAAAACTGTTTTTT. The chain links TRBV7-9 to TRBJ1-4; 7 nucleotides line up with TRBD1. V shed 3 bases and J 5 bases; nucleotides not matched to a gene: 9. This CDR3 region has 16 residues. Germline V gives CDR1 SEHNR, CDR2 FQNEAQ (reference sequence).

This clone has a single count. This chain joins TRBV10-3 and TRBJ2-3, with 8 bases identical to TRBD1. Germline CDR1 is ENHRY and CDR2 is SYGVKD. This CDR3 comprises 14 residues. V was pared by 11 bases and J by 1 base, with 8 bases of the junction left unmatched. As DNA, the CDR3 is TGTGCCGCCTTGGGGGGACAGGGCACAGATACGCAGTATTTT. Translating gives CAALGGQGTDTQYF.

This clone was picked up a small number of times. This rearrangement joins TRBV5-1 to TRBJ1-3; tentative D call: TRBD1 (6 bases). There are 14 residues in the CDR3. The germline gives CDR1 SGHRS, CDR2 YFSETQ. The ends were cut back, 1 base at V and 2 bases at J, with 7 bases in the middle. The CDR3 DNA reads as TGCGCCAGCAGCTTGACAGGGACTGGAAACACCATATATTTT. Its translation is CASSLTGTGNTIYF.

This rearrangement joins TRBV7-6 to TRBJ2-1, with TRBD2 matching over 7 bases. J was trimmed by 4 bases and V by 3 bases; bases with no gene match: 3. Germline loops: CDR1 SGHVS, CDR2 FNYEAQ. The CDR3 sequence is 14 residues long. The CDR3 spells CASSFGGGYNEQFF. CDR3 DNA: TGTGCCAGCAGCTTCGGCGGGGGATACAATGAGCAGTTCTTC.

The genes are TRBV14 and TRBJ2-1, with a tentative D call TRBD2 (5 bases). Between the trimmed V and J ends, which lost 6 bases and 7 bases, there was a span of 13 bases. The CDR3 length is 13 residues. Looked up from germline, CDR1 is SGHDN and CDR2 is FVKESK. The CDR3 region has the DNA TGTGCCAGCAGTTTACCCCCGGGGAATGAGCAGTTCTTC. Residues: CASSLPPGNEQFF.

About this clone itself: Additional DNA sequences in this sample encode the identical CDR3. The chain links TRBV19 to TRBJ1-5, with TRBD1 identical over 9 bases. V shed 3 bases, J shed 4 bases, and the junction held 1 base outside the gene matches. In germline, CDR1 is LNHDA, CDR2 SQIVND (reference sequence). The CDR3 is 14 amino acids. CDR3 bases: TGTGCCAGTAGTATCGGGACAGGGAATCAGCCCCAGCATTTT. Protein: CASSIGTGNQPQHF.

The CDR3 region is CASSIQGRTEAFF. The DNA of the CDR3 is TGCGCCAGCAGCATACAGGGGCGCACTGAAGCTTTCTTT. The chain links TRBV5-1 to TRBJ1-1; 7 nucleotides match TRBD1. The CDR3 has 13 residues. The V gene end was trimmed by 4 bases and the J gene end by 4 bases; junction bases not matched to a gene: 4. Germline CDR1 SGHRS, CDR2 YFSETQ.

This sequence joins TRBV14 and TRBJ2-2; 10 nucleotides agree with TRBD2. Trimming took 0 bases from V and 4 from J; bases not matched to a gene: 8. The V gene's germline CDR1 is SGHDN and CDR2 FVKESK. The CDR3 runs to 18 residues. In nucleotides, the CDR3 is TGTGCCAGCAGCCAAGAAAACCTAGCGGGAGTTGTCACCGGGGAGCTGTTTTTT. It specifies CASSQENLAGVVTGELFF.

The gene calls are TRBV5-4 and TRBJ2-7, with D uncertain. The germline V gene encodes CDR1 SGHNT and CDR2 YYREEE (reference sequence). Trimming took off 4 bases at V and 0 bases at J, with 11 bases between the two ends. The CDR3 covers 14 residues. The CDR3 sequence is CASSPEQNSYEQYF. In DNA form, the CDR3 reads TGTGCCAGCAGCCCGGAACAGAACTCCTACGAGCAGTACTTC.

This clone was recorded a few times. The chain recombines TRBV5-6 with TRBJ1-5; D ambiguous. Trimming took off 0 bases at V and 0 bases at J, with 4 bases between the two ends. Germline loops: CDR1 SGHDT, CDR2 YYEEEE. The CDR3 sequence is 14 residues long. The DNA for the CDR3 is TGTGCCAGCAGCTTGGGCAGTAGCAATCAGCCCCAGCATTTT. Translating gives CASSLGSSNQPQHF.

The chain employs TRBV19 and TRBJ2-1; 7 nucleotides line up with TRBD1. V was pared by 4 bases and J by 3 bases, with 0 bases of the junction left unmatched. This CDR3 has 13 residues. Germline V lookup: CDR1 LNHDA, CDR2 SQIVND (reference sequence). In DNA, the CDR3 is TGTGCCAGTAGTAGGGACAGCTACAATGAGCAGTTCTTC. Its translation: CASSRDSYNEQFF.

CDR3 coding DNA: TGTGCCAGCAGTTTGGCGACTAGCGGCCCCTACGAGCAGTACTTC. Protein product: CASSLATSGPYEQYF. The chain combines TRBV27 with TRBJ2-7, with 9 bases that match TRBD2. The CDR3 is 15 amino acids. V lost 3 bases, J lost 2 bases, and 5 bases stayed unmatched. Germline V CDR1 and CDR2: MNHEY, SMNVEV (reference sequence).

The rearrangement links TRBV13 to TRBJ1-2, with TRBD1 matching 8 bases. This CDR3 comprises 20 residues. V was pared by 1 base and J by 7 bases, with 23 bases of the junction left unmatched. Germline V gene lookup returns CDR1 PRHDT and CDR2 FYEKMQ (reference sequence). The DNA for the CDR3 is TGTGCCAGCAGCTTAGTAGTCGAGGGGACAGGACAGGGAACCTCCGGTGGCTACACCTTC. This gives the protein CASSLVVEGTGQGTSGGYTF.

CDR3 coding DNA: TGTGCCAGCAGCTCCCCGGGGGGTTCGGATGGAAACACCATATATTTT. Translated: CASSSPGGSDGNTIYF. V usage is TRBV7-9 and J usage is TRBJ1-3; weak D call: TRBD1 (5 bases). Per the germline V gene, CDR1 is SEHNR and CDR2 is FQNEAQ (reference sequence). The CDR3 has 16 amino acids. The V end lost 4 bases, the J end lost 3 bases, and 16 bases lay between the germline ends.

This chain connects TRBV7-9 to TRBJ1-3; D gene unclear. The germline gives CDR1 SEHNR, CDR2 FQNEAQ (reference sequence). V lost 6 bases to trimming and J lost 0 bases, with 12 bases between them. This CDR3 comprises 15 residues. The CDR3 DNA sequence: TGTGCCAGCAGGGGTAGCCCAGACTCTGGAAACACCATATATTTT. Protein sequence: CASRGSPDSGNTIYF.

V usage is TRBV28 and J usage is TRBJ1-4; 9 positions agree with TRBD1. Looked up from germline, CDR1 is MDHEN and CDR2 is SYDVKM. The CDR3 is 14 residues long. J gave up 8 bases and V 5 bases, and 6 bases lay outside the gene matches. The CDR3 nucleotides are TGTGCCAGCAGTAGCACAGGGGGCGGGGAAAAACTGTTTTTT. This encodes CASSSTGGGEKLFF.

The J gene is TRBJ1-4, the V gene TRBV19; a possible D gene is TRBD1 (5 bases). The germline V and J ends were trimmed by 3 bases and 5 bases, with 13 bases remaining between them. Germline CDR1 is LNHDA and CDR2 is SQIVND (reference sequence). The CDR3 spans 15 residues. This CDR3 reads CASSIRTEGNEKLFF. Written as DNA, the CDR3 is TGTGCCAGTAGTATCCGGACGGAGGGGAATGAAAAACTGTTTTTT.

This clone is a singleton in its sample. The rearrangement uses TRBV11-3 and TRBJ2-3; TRBD1 might be the D (5 bases). The CDR3 loop spans 14 amino acids. Deletions cut 1 base from V and 5 bases from J, with 10 bases between. Germline-derived CDR1 and CDR2 are SGHNT and YENEEA. This CDR3 reads CASSLGQGKDTQYF. CDR3 sequence (DNA): TGTGCCAGCAGCTTAGGGCAGGGTAAAGATACGCAGTATTTT.

The CDR3: CGTSGGPGTTNEKLFF. CDR3 nucleotides: TGTGGCACGTCGGGGGGGCCAGGGACAACTAATGAAAAACTGTTTTTT. This chain uses TRBV19 with TRBJ1-4; TRBD1 might be the D (6 bases). The CDR3 is 16 residues long. Germline V gives CDR1 LNHDA, CDR2 SQIVND (reference sequence).

The chain has TRBV9 and TRBJ2-7; 7 positions match TRBD1. This CDR3 is 15 amino acids long. Losses at the gene ends were 2 bases for V and 2 bases for J; bases not matched to a gene: 7. Germline CDR1 and CDR2: SGDLS and YYNGEE. The CDR3 DNA follows: TGTGCCAGCAGCGTCTCAGGGGGAACGGCCTACGAGCAGTACTTC. Its translation is CASSVSGGTAYEQYF.

The V gene is TRBV18, the J gene TRBJ2-7; TRBD1 might be the D (5 bases). The CDR3 runs to 13 residues. The V and J ends lost 0 bases and 7 bases respectively, with 10 bases between them. CDR1 and CDR2 (germline): KGHSH, LQKENI. CDR3 in amino acids: CASSPPGAWEQYF. CDR3 coding DNA: TGTGCCAGCTCACCACCTGGGGCGTGGGAGCAGTACTTC.

The chain joins TRBV13 to TRBJ2-7; 10 positions match TRBD2. The CDR3 spans 15 residues. The V and J ends lost 0 bases and 5 bases, in that order; junction bases with no gene match: 4. The germline CDR1 and CDR2 sequences are PRHDT and FYEKMQ (reference sequence). The CDR3 nucleotides are TGTGCCAGCAGCTTAGGGGCTAGCGGGAGTGACGAGCAGTACTTC. Amino acid sequence: CASSLGASGSDEQYF.

The gene calls are TRBV29-1 and TRBJ2-1, with unresolved D. The V end was cut by 4 bases, the J end by 6 bases, with 10 bases between. Germline CDR1 and CDR2: SQVTM and ANQGSEA. This CDR3 spans 12 amino acids. In DNA form, the CDR3 reads TGCAGCGTTGTGAGAGGCACCAATGAGCAGTTCTTC. This codes for CSVVRGTNEQFF.